Presented here are 6 T cell receptor beta chains from one specimen sequenced in a study of blood T cell repertoires in COVID-19. Assay used: immunoSEQ multiplex PCR; TCRdb lists only in-frame clones, some missing. This sample carries 200,000 to 250,000 clones, 80% to 95% of them seen once, and the ten largest clones take around 0.85%. The specimen was peripheral blood. The receptors stem from a man in his 60s with COVID-19, enrolled during active disease.

The chain uses TRBV18 and TRBJ2-7; 7 bases fit TRBD2. Germline CDR1 reads KGHSH; CDR2 reads LQKENI. V lost 2 bases, J lost 4 bases, and 8 bases stayed unmatched. The CDR3 has 15 amino acids. CDR3 protein: CASSPTAGALYEQYF. The CDR3 nucleotides are TGTGCCAGCTCACCAACGGCGGGAGCCCTATACGAGCAGTACTTC.

The chain recombines TRBV5-1 with TRBJ2-7, with D perhaps TRBD2 (6 bases). Germline V gene lookup returns CDR1 SGHRS and CDR2 YFSETQ. The CDR3 sequence is 14 residues long. With 0 bases removed from V and 5 bases from J, the gap between germline ends came to 12 bases. This CDR3 reads CASSLADGRHEQYF. The CDR3 DNA sequence: TGCGCCAGCAGCTTGGCCGATGGGAGGCACGAGCAGTACTTC.

The V gene is TRBV28, the J gene TRBJ2-3; 7 bases are a match to TRBD2. Germline V lookup: CDR1 MDHEN, CDR2 SYDVKM. The CDR3 covers 16 residues. With V trimmed by 2 bases and J by 4 bases, 9 bases remained unmatched. The chain's CDR3 is CASSLGREFGSDTQYF. Written as DNA, the CDR3 is TGTGCCAGCAGTTTAGGGAGGGAGTTTGGTTCAGATACGCAGTATTTT.

The rearrangement links TRBV6-5 to TRBJ2-1; 7 nucleotides match TRBD2. V was pared by 5 bases and J by 5 bases, with 9 bases of the junction left unmatched. The CDR3 is 15 amino acids. CDR1 and CDR2 (germline): MNHEY, SVGAGI. CDR3 sequence reads: CASSPKRGGHNEQFF. The CDR3 nucleotides read TGTGCCAGCAGTCCTAAGCGGGGCGGCCACAATGAGCAGTTCTTC.

This chain connects TRBV7-9 to TRBJ2-7; 8 bases fit TRBD2. V lost 6 bases and J lost 2; bases outside the gene matches: 6. From germline, CDR1 is SEHNR and CDR2 FQNEAQ (reference sequence). The CDR3 spans 14 residues. The CDR3 DNA reads as TGTGCCAGCAGTTCAACTAGCGGCACCTACGAGCAGTACTTC. Translating it yields CASSSTSGTYEQYF.

Of note for this clone: The same CDR3 is also encoded by other DNA sequences in this sample. This chain links TRBV6-5 with TRBJ1-1, with D unresolved. There are 13 residues in the CDR3. In germline, CDR1 is MNHEY, CDR2 SVGAGI. V was clipped by 3 bases and J by 5 bases, with 10 bases between them. The CDR3 DNA follows: TGTGCCAGCAGTTATGGCGGATATACTGAAGCTTTCTTT. Amino acids: CASSYGGYTEAFF.